These 32 T cell receptor beta chains came from one sample sequenced in a study of patients and donors after allogeneic stem cell transplantation. Each CDR3 protein gets one entry after TCRdb re-called the RT-PCR reads with MiXCR. This sample has over 130,000 distinct CDR3 sequences, with over 35% found just once. Specimen: blood, either unsorted or a sorted T cell fraction (not recorded which). These TCRs come from a human donor who was either an allogeneic HSCT recipient or a stem cell or donor lymphocyte infusion donor (not recorded which). It is not recorded whose cells these are; they may come from a transplant donor.

The rearrangement joins TRBV3-1 to TRBJ2-3; D is ambiguous. Trimming took off 0 bases at V and 4 bases at J, with 8 bases between the two ends. CDR3 length equals 14 residues. Per the germline V gene, CDR1 is LGHDT and CDR2 is YNNKEL (reference sequence). The CDR3 sequence: CASSQDRIPDTQYF. The DNA for the CDR3 is TGTGCCAGCAGCCAAGATCGGATCCCAGATACGCAGTATTTT.

The chain links TRBV27 to TRBJ2-7, with TRBD2 matching 9 bases. In germline, CDR1 is MNHEY, CDR2 SMNVEV (reference sequence). V lost 2 bases to trimming and J lost 4 bases; unmatched junction nucleotides: 6. The CDR3 has 15 amino acids. Here the CDR3 DNA reads TGTGCCAGCAGTTTACTGGGACTAGCTCGTTACGAGCAGTACTTC. Encoded protein: CASSLLGLARYEQYF.

V gene TRBV28 combines with J gene TRBJ2-7; TRBD1 matches 8 bases. The J segment lost 4 bases and the V segment lost 3 bases, leaving 11 bases of the junction unmatched. The CDR3 extends over 16 amino acids. The germline V gene has CDR1 MDHEN and CDR2 SYDVKM. Here the CDR3 reads CASSFGGQDAGYEQYV. Here the CDR3 DNA reads TGTGCCAGCAGTTTCGGGGGACAGGACGCAGGATACGAGCAGTACGTC.

V usage is TRBV2 and J usage is TRBJ1-4; D not certain. The CDR3 has 17 residues. The V and J ends lost 2 bases and 4 bases respectively, with 17 bases between them. Germline V lookup: CDR1 SNHLY, CDR2 FYNNEI. DNA of the CDR3: TGTGCCAGCAGTGAAAGGTTGCTGGCGGAACTTAATGAAAAACTGTTTTTT. It is translated as CASSERLLAELNEKLFF.

The rearrangement joins TRBV5-1 to TRBJ2-3, with D possibly TRBD1 on 5 matching bases. CDR1 and CDR2 from the germline V gene are SGHRS and YFSETQ. The CDR3 consists of 16 residues. Trimming took off 3 bases at V and 0 bases at J, with 14 bases between the two ends. CDR3 DNA: TGCGCCAGCAGCTCTACCTTAAGGGGAAGCACAGATACGCAGTATTTT. The encoded protein is CASSSTLRGSTDTQYF.

This clonotype has only a few counts. The chain couples TRBV15 to TRBJ1-4; D unresolved. V shed 3 bases and J shed 5 bases, with 7 bases lying between them. The CDR3 runs to 13 residues. Germline lookup yields CDR1 LNHNV and CDR2 YYDKDF (reference sequence). This CDR3 is CATSSPANEKLFF. CDR3 sequence (DNA): TGTGCCACCAGCAGTCCAGCAAATGAAAAACTGTTTTTT.

This clonotype was recorded a few times. The chain has TRBV12-3 or TRBV12-4 and TRBJ1-5, with TRBD1 matching over 9 bases. Unmatched junction bases numbered 2, after V lost 6 bases and J lost 5 bases. This CDR3 region has 13 residues. The chain's CDR3 is CASSDRGDQPQHF. The CDR3 coding sequence is TGTGCCAGCAGCGACAGGGGGGATCAGCCCCAGCATTTT.

The sample holds a few counts of this clonotype. V and J are TRBV28 and TRBJ1-2; 7 nucleotides match TRBD1. The length of the CDR3 is 15 residues. CDR1 and CDR2 (germline): MDHEN, SYDVKM. The trim removed 3 bases at V and 8 bases at J, leaving 12 bases unmatched. CDR3 protein: CASSFPDPTGVGYTF. CDR3 DNA sequence: TGTGCCAGCAGTTTCCCAGACCCCACAGGGGTGGGCTACACCTTC.

The chain links TRBV24-1 to TRBJ1-1; tentative D call: TRBD1 (5 bases). Germline loops: CDR1 KGHDR, CDR2 SFDVKD. The CDR3 is made up of 14 amino acids. V lost 8 bases and J lost 4, with 16 bases in between. CDR3 nucleotides: TGTGCCACCACAGGAGCTGGGGGAGGCACTGAAGCTTTCTTT. It is translated as CATTGAGGGTEAFF.

This clonotype turned up a few times. The chain has TRBV6-5 and TRBJ1-4, with a weak D call TRBD1 (6 bases). The germline V gene encodes CDR1 MNHEY and CDR2 SVGAGI. The CDR3 spans 15 residues. The DNA of the CDR3 is TGTGCTACCAGCGGGGGGGGGCGCGATAATGAAAAACTGTTTTTT. Its translation is CATSGGGRDNEKLFF.

Notes on this clonotype: Sequence at one end of the junction differs from germline and may be a read error. The J gene is TRBJ2-5, the V gene TRBV5-5; unclear D gene. The length of the CDR3 is 13 residues. Germline assignment: CDR1 SGHKS and CDR2 YYEKEE (reference sequence). DNA for the CDR3: TGTGCCAGCAGCTTGCAGGAACAAGAGACCCAGAACTTC. This translates into CASSLQEQETQNF.

This clonotype came up a few times. The chain carries TRBV9 and TRBJ1-2; possibly TRBD1 for D (6 bases). This CDR3 has 15 amino acids. The V and J ends lost 4 bases and 6 bases respectively, with 19 bases between them. Per germline, CDR1 SGDLS and CDR2 YYNGEE. CDR3 loop: CASSSMGRGGNGYTF. The CDR3 DNA follows: TGTGCCAGCAGCTCGATGGGCAGGGGAGGGAATGGCTACACCTTC.

The J gene is TRBJ2-2, the V gene TRBV9, with D tentatively TRBD1 (6 bases). Germline-derived CDR1 and CDR2 are SGDLS and YYNGEE. The CDR3 has 16 residues. V lost 2 bases and J lost 0, with 11 bases in between. CDR3 loop: CASSVTGSPNTGELFF. DNA for the CDR3: TGTGCCAGCAGCGTTACAGGGTCTCCGAACACCGGGGAGCTGTTTTTT. Combining the CDR3 with reference TRBV9 and TRBJ2-2 gives the whole variable domain DSGVTQTPKHLITATGQRVTLRCSPRSGDLSVYWYQQSLDQGLQFLIQYYNGEERAKGNILERFSAQQFPDLHSELNLSSLELGDSALYFCASSVTGSPNTGELFFGEGSRLTVL.

This chain uses TRBV14 with TRBJ2-3; D is uncertain. CDR1 and CDR2 (germline): SGHDN, FVKESK. Trimming cost V 0 bases and J 4 bases, with 8 bases left between them. The CDR3 runs to 14 residues. Here the CDR3 DNA reads TGTGCCAGCAGCCAAGAGAGACCCCCAGATACGCAGTATTTT. Protein: CASSQERPPDTQYF.

This chain connects TRBV19 to TRBJ1-2, with 8 positions matching TRBD1. This CDR3 contains 14 residues. Germline CDR1 LNHDA, CDR2 SQIVND (reference sequence). Trimming cost V 7 bases and J 6 bases; bases outside gene matches: 10. CDR3 nucleotides: TGTGCCAGTAATCCCAGGGGGCACCTTGATGGCTACACCTTC. Protein product: CASNPRGHLDGYTF.

The V and J genes are TRBV9 and TRBJ2-1; 12 nucleotides align to TRBD2. Germline V lookup: CDR1 SGDLS, CDR2 YYNGEE. The CDR3 has 16 amino acids. V dropped 3 bases and J dropped 10; count of bases not matched to a gene: 11. CDR3 DNA: TGTGCCAGCAGCGGTCGACTAGCGGGGGTACTATGGGAGCAGTTCTTC. This encodes CASSGRLAGVLWEQFF.

The chain links TRBV7-9 to TRBJ1-2; 7 positions agree with TRBD1. There are 15 residues in the CDR3. The germline V gene has CDR1 SEHNR and CDR2 FQNEAQ (reference sequence). The V and J ends lost 1 base and 4 bases, in that order; junction bases with no gene match: 6. CDR3 in DNA: TGTGCCAGCAGCTTAGTCCGGGACAGACCCTATGGCTACACCTTC. Amino acid sequence: CASSLVRDRPYGYTF.

CDR3 nucleotides: TGTGCCAGCAGCTCAATACAGGGCTTTGAGCAGTTCTTC. Its translation: CASSSIQGFEQFF. The chain combines TRBV9 with TRBJ2-1; D possibly corresponds to TRBD1 (6 bases). Per germline, CDR1 SGDLS and CDR2 YYNGEE. The CDR3 loop spans 13 amino acids. Trimming shortened V by 4 bases and J by 9 bases, and 14 bases separated the two germline ends.

This clonotype was seen a handful of times. The chain couples TRBV12-3 or TRBV12-4 to TRBJ1-2; D gene uncertain. The CDR3 totals 17 residues. Trimming removed 3 bases from V and 0 bases from J, with 17 bases in between. The CDR3 coding sequence is TGTGCCAGCAGTTTTTTAGGGCAGACTATCCCTAACTATGGCTACACCTTC. It encodes CASSFLGQTIPNYGYTF.

The rearrangement joins TRBV28 to TRBJ1-2, with D perhaps TRBD1 (5 bases). The CDR3 has 14 residues. Germline V gene sequence: CDR1 MDHEN, CDR2 SYDVKM. Trimming stripped 3 bases from V and 5 bases from J, with 13 bases between. The CDR3 nucleotides are TGTGCCAGCAGTTTCCCAGGGTTGGGATATGGCTACACCTTC. This translates into CASSFPGLGYGYTF.

This rearrangement joins TRBV5-1 to TRBJ1-2; D not certain. V lost 3 bases, J lost 6 bases, and 18 bases lay in between. Germline values: CDR1 SGHRS, CDR2 YFSETQ. This CDR3 has 15 residues. The CDR3: CASSYTQGGTDGYTF. In DNA form, the CDR3 reads TGCGCCAGCAGCTACACTCAAGGAGGAACGGATGGCTACACCTTC.

The rearrangement uses TRBV12-3 or TRBV12-4 and TRBJ1-1; D gene ambiguous. This CDR3 comprises 12 residues. The V end was cut by 6 bases, the J end by 4 bases, with 9 bases between. The CDR3 is CASSRSGTEAFF. The CDR3 DNA follows: TGTGCCAGCAGCCGGAGTGGCACTGAAGCTTTCTTT.

This clonotype was seen at least ten times. The J gene is TRBJ1-4, the V gene TRBV3-1, with D perhaps TRBD1 (6 bases). Germline CDR1 reads LGHDT; CDR2 reads YNNKEL (reference sequence). The CDR3 consists of 14 residues. The V gene lost 2 bases and the J gene lost 6 bases, with 10 bases spanning the gap. The CDR3: CASSQRTADEKLFF. In DNA form, the CDR3 reads TGTGCCAGCAGCCAAAGGACAGCGGATGAAAAACTGTTTTTT.

There are a few counts of this clonotype. The rearrangement links TRBV5-1 to TRBJ2-1, with 10 positions matching TRBD2. Germline V gene lookup returns CDR1 SGHRS and CDR2 YFSETQ. Unmatched junction bases numbered 3, after V lost 4 bases and J lost 5 bases. The CDR3 length is 14 residues. The DNA of the CDR3 is TGCGCCAGCAGCCCGGGACTAGCGCACAATGAGCAGTTCTTC. This sequence encodes CASSPGLAHNEQFF.

The chain uses TRBV24-1 and TRBJ2-5; no clear D. This CDR3 has 14 amino acids. Trimming cost V 5 bases and J 5 bases, with 14 bases left between them. Germline assignment: CDR1 KGHDR and CDR2 SFDVKD. CDR3 DNA sequence: TGTGCCACCAGTGGGAAGGGAACCTGGGAGACCCAGTACTTC. It encodes CATSGKGTWETQYF.

This sequence joins TRBV4-3 and TRBJ1-1; 7 nucleotides line up with TRBD1. J gave up 3 bases and V 0 bases, and 4 bases lay outside the gene matches. The length of the CDR3 is 15 residues. Germline V gene sequence: CDR1 LGHNA, CDR2 YSLEER. The CDR3 is CASSQDGDSYTEAFF. DNA of the CDR3: TGCGCCAGCAGCCAAGATGGGGACAGCTACACTGAAGCTTTCTTT.

The rearrangement uses TRBV5-1 and TRBJ1-2, with 7 bases identical to TRBD1. The V and J ends lost 2 bases and 9 bases, in that order; junction bases with no gene match: 7. Per the germline V gene, CDR1 is SGHRS and CDR2 is YFSETQ. The CDR3 runs to 13 residues. CDR3 loop: CASSLDRVGSYTF. Here the CDR3 DNA reads TGCGCCAGCAGCTTAGACAGGGTCGGTAGCTACACCTTC. The whole variable domain, remainder taken from reference TRBV5-1 and TRBJ1-2, is KAGVTQTPRYLIKTRGQQVTLSCSPISGHRSVSWYQQTPGQGLQFLFEYFSETQRNKGNFPGRFSGRQFSNSRSEMNVSTLELGDSALYLCASSLDRVGSYTFGSGTRLTVV.

J is TRBJ1-6 and V is TRBV20-1, with D unclear. V was pared by 1 base and J by 1 base, with 14 bases between. Germline assignment: CDR1 DFQATT and CDR2 SNEGSKA (reference sequence). This CDR3 is 17 amino acids long. The CDR3, as DNA: TGCAGTGCTAGAGCAGGCCAGATAAATTCCTATAATTCACCCCTCCACTTT. Translation: CSARAGQINSYNSPLHF.

J is TRBJ2-2 and V is TRBV20-1, with TRBD2 as a possible D gene (6 bases). Germline CDR1 and CDR2: DFQATT and SNEGSKA (reference sequence). Trimming left V 6 bases short and J 6 bases short, with 20 bases between. This CDR3 is built from 15 residues. The CDR3 loop is CSAIGREEVAGELFF. In nucleotides, the CDR3 is TGCAGTGCCATAGGCAGGGAGGAAGTGGCCGGGGAGCTGTTTTTT.

The chain has TRBV7-3 and TRBJ1-2, with 9 bases aligning to TRBD1. Losses at the gene ends were 5 bases for V and 12 bases for J; bases not matched to a gene: 13. Germline-derived CDR1 and CDR2 are SGHTA and FQGTGA. The CDR3 has 14 residues. Here the CDR3 reads CASSADRGGRINTF. The CDR3 DNA reads as TGTGCCAGCAGCGCGGACAGGGGAGGCCGTATTAACACCTTC.

The chain recombines TRBV20-1 with TRBJ1-6, with a tentative D call TRBD1 (5 bases). The germline V and J ends were trimmed by 5 bases and 3 bases, with 8 bases remaining between them. There are 13 residues in the CDR3. Germline V gives CDR1 DFQATT, CDR2 SNEGSKA (reference sequence). The CDR3 coding sequence is TGCAGTGCTTCGACAGTCTATAATTCACCCCTCCACTTT. Protein: CSASTVYNSPLHF.

This clonotype turned up a few times. The chain employs TRBV12-3 or TRBV12-4 and TRBJ1-4; 7 nucleotides agree with TRBD1. This CDR3 spans 15 amino acids. V dropped 7 bases and J dropped 7; count of bases not matched to a gene: 12. CDR3 nucleotide sequence: TGTGCCAGCACCCTAACCCAGGGGGGCACTGAAAAACTGTTTTTT. Its translation: CASTLTQGGTEKLFF.